Listed below are T cell receptor beta chains from one sample, sequenced in a study of blood T cell repertoires in COVID-19. The protocol was immunoSEQ multiplex PCR, while the TCRdb copy is restricted to in-frame clones and leaves out a portion. The table lists approximately 220,000 clones, approximately 90% of them singletons. The sequencing sample was made of PBMCs or T cells enriched from blood (not recorded which). The receptors come from a woman aged 40-49 years with acute COVID-19. CDR3s include the opening cysteine and the closing phenylalanine or tryptophan. The order of the fields is CDR3 protein, CDR3 DNA, V gene, CDR3 length, clone size, J gene, D gene. D genes are given only for firm matches. Only some rows state a clone size, as once, few, many or a class for expanded clones.

cdr3_aa: CASSESSGQGANYGYTF; cdr3_nt: TGCGCCAGCAGTGAGTCGAGTGGACAGGGGGCCAACTATGGCTACACCTTC; v_call: TRBV10-2; cdr3_length: 17; clone_size: .; j_call: TRBJ1-2; d_call: TRBD1
cdr3_aa: CASSYHTVNTEAFF; cdr3_nt: TGTGCCAGCAGTTACCACACAGTGAACACTGAAGCTTTCTTT; v_call: TRBV6-2/TRBV6-3; cdr3_length: 14; clone_size: .; j_call: TRBJ1-1; d_call: .
cdr3_aa: CASSQGQENSPLHF; cdr3_nt: TGCGCCAGCAGTCAAGGACAGGAAAATTCACCCCTCCACTTT; v_call: TRBV5-1; cdr3_length: 14; clone_size: .; j_call: TRBJ1-6; d_call: TRBD1
cdr3_aa: CASSLLGWQAPYTEAFF; cdr3_nt: TGTGCCAGCAGCTTGCTCGGTTGGCAGGCCCCGTACACTGAAGCTTTCTTT; v_call: TRBV5-4; cdr3_length: 17; clone_size: once; j_call: TRBJ1-1; d_call: .
cdr3_aa: CASSVESGVNTIYF; cdr3_nt: TGTGCCAGCAGTGTGGAATCAGGGGTAAACACCATATATTTT; v_call: TRBV2; cdr3_length: 14; clone_size: .; j_call: TRBJ1-3; d_call: .
cdr3_aa: CASSLGYTGDHTEAFF; cdr3_nt: TGTGCCAGCAGCTTGGGATACACAGGGGACCACACTGAAGCTTTCTTT; v_call: TRBV11-2; cdr3_length: 16; clone_size: .; j_call: TRBJ1-1; d_call: TRBD1
cdr3_aa: CASSQAGEIEQYF; cdr3_nt: TGTGCCAGCAGCCAAGCCGGGGAGATCGAGCAGTACTTC; v_call: TRBV3-1/TRBV3-2; cdr3_length: 13; clone_size: few; j_call: TRBJ2-7; d_call: .
cdr3_aa: CASSYSGPEGYTF; cdr3_nt: TGTGCCAGCAGTTACTCGGGGCCCGAGGGCTACACCTTC; v_call: TRBV6-5; cdr3_length: 13; clone_size: .; j_call: TRBJ1-2; d_call: .
cdr3_aa: CAISDSGFNTEAFF; cdr3_nt: TGTGCCATCAGTGACTCAGGTTTCAACACTGAAGCTTTCTTT; v_call: TRBV10-3; cdr3_length: 14; clone_size: once; j_call: TRBJ1-1; d_call: .
cdr3_aa: CASSIVAGGVSEAFF; cdr3_nt: TGTGCCAGTAGTATAGTAGCGGGGGGAGTCTCGGAAGCTTTCTTT; v_call: TRBV19; cdr3_length: 15; clone_size: .; j_call: TRBJ1-1; d_call: .
cdr3_aa: CASSGGTVNAGNTIYF; cdr3_nt: TGTGCCAGCAGTGGTGGGACAGTTAATGCTGGAAACACCATATATTTT; v_call: TRBV6-1; cdr3_length: 16; clone_size: .; j_call: TRBJ1-3; d_call: TRBD1
cdr3_aa: CASSLALRALDYGYTF; cdr3_nt: TGTGCCAGCAGCTTAGCGTTGAGGGCCCTCGACTATGGCTACACCTTC; v_call: TRBV7-9; cdr3_length: 16; clone_size: .; j_call: TRBJ1-2; d_call: .
cdr3_aa: CASSGPRNMETQYF; cdr3_nt: TGTGCCAGCAGCGGGCCCAGGAACATGGAGACCCAGTACTTC; v_call: TRBV9; cdr3_length: 14; clone_size: once; j_call: TRBJ2-5; d_call: .
cdr3_aa: CASSESGRGARNEQFF; cdr3_nt: TGCGCCAGCAGTGAGTCTGGGAGGGGGGCGCGTAATGAGCAGTTCTTC; v_call: TRBV10-1; cdr3_length: 16; clone_size: .; j_call: TRBJ2-1; d_call: .
cdr3_aa: CAWTRRLANTGELFF; cdr3_nt: TGTGCCTGGACAAGAAGGCTAGCCAACACCGGGGAGCTGTTTTTT; v_call: TRBV30; cdr3_length: 15; clone_size: .; j_call: TRBJ2-2; d_call: .
cdr3_aa: CASSLEPGQGVLAF; cdr3_nt: TGCGCCAGCAGCTTGGAGCCGGGACAGGGGGTTCTAGCCTTC; v_call: TRBV5-1; cdr3_length: 14; clone_size: once; j_call: TRBJ1-2; d_call: TRBD1
cdr3_aa: CASSLQGSEAFF; cdr3_nt: TGTGCCAGCAGTCTTCAGGGCTCTGAAGCTTTCTTT; v_call: TRBV6-2/TRBV6-3; cdr3_length: 12; clone_size: once; j_call: TRBJ1-1; d_call: .
cdr3_aa: CASSLGQGFRYGYTF; cdr3_nt: TGCGCCAGCAGCTTGGGCCAGGGTTTTCGCTATGGCTACACCTTC; v_call: TRBV5-1; cdr3_length: 15; clone_size: once; j_call: TRBJ1-2; d_call: .
cdr3_aa: CATSDLPAGGQETQYF; cdr3_nt: TGTGCCACCAGTGATTTGCCAGCGGGGGGGCAAGAGACCCAGTACTTC; v_call: TRBV24-1; cdr3_length: 16; clone_size: once; j_call: TRBJ2-5; d_call: TRBD2
cdr3_aa: CASSLIAGKSDTQYF; cdr3_nt: TGTGCCAGCAGCTTAATAGCGGGGAAATCAGATACGCAGTATTTT; v_call: TRBV7-3; cdr3_length: 15; clone_size: .; j_call: TRBJ2-3; d_call: TRBD2
cdr3_aa: CASSSGQREQYF; cdr3_nt: TGTGCCAGCAGTTCGGGACAGCGAGAGCAGTACTTC; v_call: TRBV6-2/TRBV6-3; cdr3_length: 12; clone_size: .; j_call: TRBJ2-7; d_call: TRBD1
cdr3_aa: CAWSFLLAGVIDTQYF; cdr3_nt: TGTGCCTGGAGTTTCCTACTAGCGGGGGTAATAGATACGCAGTATTTT; v_call: TRBV30; cdr3_length: 16; clone_size: .; j_call: TRBJ2-3; d_call: TRBD2
cdr3_aa: CASSETGVLNQPQHF; cdr3_nt: TGTGCCAGTAGTGAAACAGGGGTGCTCAATCAGCCCCAGCATTTT; v_call: TRBV19; cdr3_length: 15; clone_size: .; j_call: TRBJ1-5; d_call: TRBD1
cdr3_aa: CASSLTGKPEAFF; cdr3_nt: TGTGCCAGCAGCTTGACAGGGAAACCTGAAGCTTTCTTT; v_call: TRBV7-9; cdr3_length: 13; clone_size: few; j_call: TRBJ1-1; d_call: TRBD1
cdr3_aa: CASSGERGGTDTQYF; cdr3_nt: TGTGCCAGCAGCGGCGAGCGGGGGGGCACAGATACGCAGTATTTT; v_call: TRBV4-2; cdr3_length: 15; clone_size: .; j_call: TRBJ2-3; d_call: TRBD2
cdr3_aa: CASSQERAVGVLTF; cdr3_nt: TGTGCCAGCAGCCAAGAGAGGGCAGTAGGCGTCCTGACTTTC; v_call: TRBV14; cdr3_length: 14; clone_size: .; j_call: TRBJ2-6; d_call: .
cdr3_aa: CATSDPRQGTNSAPQHF; cdr3_nt: TGTGCCACCAGTGATCCGAGACAGGGAACTAACTCAGCCCCCCAGCATTTT; v_call: TRBV24-1; cdr3_length: 17; clone_size: .; j_call: TRBJ1-5; d_call: TRBD1
cdr3_aa: CASSGGQVNEKLFF; cdr3_nt: TGTGCCAGCAGCGGCGGACAGGTTAATGAAAAACTGTTTTTT; v_call: TRBV11-2; cdr3_length: 14; clone_size: .; j_call: TRBJ1-4; d_call: TRBD1
cdr3_aa: CASSTVGNTEAFF; cdr3_nt: TGTGCCAGCAGTACGGTCGGGAACACTGAAGCTTTCTTT; v_call: TRBV6-5; cdr3_length: 13; clone_size: .; j_call: TRBJ1-1; d_call: .
cdr3_aa: CASSLLGQGSSPLHF; cdr3_nt: TGCGCCAGCAGCTTGCTGGGACAGGGTTCTTCACCCCTCCACTTT; v_call: TRBV5-1; cdr3_length: 15; clone_size: .; j_call: TRBJ1-6; d_call: TRBD1
cdr3_aa: CASGLWQGPWLLNTEAFF; cdr3_nt: TGTGCTAGTGGTTTGTGGCAGGGGCCCTGGCTTTTGAACACTGAAGCTTTCTTT; v_call: TRBV12-5; cdr3_length: 18; clone_size: .; j_call: TRBJ1-1; d_call: .
cdr3_aa: CASRHRGTDTQYF; cdr3_nt: TGTGCCAGCAGGCACAGGGGCACAGATACGCAGTATTTT; v_call: TRBV14; cdr3_length: 13; clone_size: .; j_call: TRBJ2-3; d_call: .
cdr3_aa: CASSLALRNTGELFF; cdr3_nt: TGTGCCAGCAGCTTAGCGCTCAGAAACACCGGGGAGCTGTTTTTT; v_call: TRBV7-9; cdr3_length: 15; clone_size: .; j_call: TRBJ2-2; d_call: .
cdr3_aa: CASSHEKGDSSYNEQFF; cdr3_nt: TGTGCCAGCAGCCACGAAAAGGGGGACAGCTCCTACAATGAGCAGTTCTTC; v_call: TRBV7-9; cdr3_length: 17; clone_size: .; j_call: TRBJ2-1; d_call: TRBD1
cdr3_aa: CASSISPSVPYTEAFF; cdr3_nt: TGTGCCAGTAGTATATCCCCTTCCGTCCCTTACACTGAAGCTTTCTTT; v_call: TRBV19; cdr3_length: 16; clone_size: .; j_call: TRBJ1-1; d_call: .
cdr3_aa: CASIPGQGSNYGYTF; cdr3_nt: TGTGCCAGTATCCCGGGACAGGGGTCTAACTATGGCTACACCTTC; v_call: TRBV19; cdr3_length: 15; clone_size: .; j_call: TRBJ1-2; d_call: TRBD1
cdr3_aa: CASSSTIPGLNRYEQYF; cdr3_nt: TGTGCCAGCAGCTCGACAATTCCGGGACTCAACCGCTACGAGCAGTACTTC; v_call: TRBV11-2; cdr3_length: 17; clone_size: .; j_call: TRBJ2-7; d_call: .
cdr3_aa: CASSPYPGLAGPHNEQFF; cdr3_nt: TGTGCCAGCTCGCCTTATCCCGGACTAGCGGGGCCCCATAATGAGCAGTTCTTC; v_call: TRBV18; cdr3_length: 18; clone_size: .; j_call: TRBJ2-1; d_call: TRBD2
cdr3_aa: CASKAGGSSHEQYF; cdr3_nt: TGCGCCAGCAAGGCAGGGGGCTCTTCGCACGAGCAGTACTTC; v_call: TRBV5-1; cdr3_length: 14; clone_size: .; j_call: TRBJ2-7; d_call: TRBD1
cdr3_aa: CAISGGQGAVGTEAFF; cdr3_nt: TGTGCCATCAGTGGGGGACAGGGGGCGGTAGGCACTGAAGCTTTCTTT; v_call: TRBV10-3; cdr3_length: 16; clone_size: .; j_call: TRBJ1-1; d_call: TRBD1
cdr3_aa: CASRGQGGTGELFF; cdr3_nt: TGTGCCAGCAGAGGACAGGGTGGCACCGGGGAGCTGTTTTTT; v_call: TRBV27; cdr3_length: 14; clone_size: few; j_call: TRBJ2-2; d_call: TRBD1
cdr3_aa: CASSKPDRGHQPQHF; cdr3_nt: TGTGCCAGTAGTAAGCCTGACAGGGGACATCAGCCCCAGCATTTT; v_call: TRBV19; cdr3_length: 15; clone_size: .; j_call: TRBJ1-5; d_call: TRBD1
cdr3_aa: CASSFGGASTDTQYF; cdr3_nt: TGCGCCAGCAGCTTTGGGGGGGCCAGCACAGATACGCAGTATTTT; v_call: TRBV5-1; cdr3_length: 15; clone_size: .; j_call: TRBJ2-3; d_call: .
cdr3_aa: CASSLDVVYGYTF; cdr3_nt: TGCGCCAGCAGCTTGGATGTAGTCTATGGCTACACCTTC; v_call: TRBV5-1; cdr3_length: 13; clone_size: .; j_call: TRBJ1-2; d_call: .
cdr3_aa: CASSRDPSAGYEQYF; cdr3_nt: TGCGCCAGCAGCCGGGACCCGTCAGCGGGATACGAGCAGTACTTC; v_call: TRBV5-1; cdr3_length: 15; clone_size: .; j_call: TRBJ2-7; d_call: TRBD2
cdr3_aa: CASSEAPSNEKLFF; cdr3_nt: TGTGCCAGCAGTGAAGCGCCGAGTAATGAAAAACTGTTTTTT; v_call: TRBV2; cdr3_length: 14; clone_size: .; j_call: TRBJ1-4; d_call: .
cdr3_aa: CASSTGRDREGGPQHF; cdr3_nt: TGTGCCAGTAGTACTGGCCGGGACAGGGAGGGAGGGCCCCAGCATTTT; v_call: TRBV19; cdr3_length: 16; clone_size: .; j_call: TRBJ1-5; d_call: TRBD1